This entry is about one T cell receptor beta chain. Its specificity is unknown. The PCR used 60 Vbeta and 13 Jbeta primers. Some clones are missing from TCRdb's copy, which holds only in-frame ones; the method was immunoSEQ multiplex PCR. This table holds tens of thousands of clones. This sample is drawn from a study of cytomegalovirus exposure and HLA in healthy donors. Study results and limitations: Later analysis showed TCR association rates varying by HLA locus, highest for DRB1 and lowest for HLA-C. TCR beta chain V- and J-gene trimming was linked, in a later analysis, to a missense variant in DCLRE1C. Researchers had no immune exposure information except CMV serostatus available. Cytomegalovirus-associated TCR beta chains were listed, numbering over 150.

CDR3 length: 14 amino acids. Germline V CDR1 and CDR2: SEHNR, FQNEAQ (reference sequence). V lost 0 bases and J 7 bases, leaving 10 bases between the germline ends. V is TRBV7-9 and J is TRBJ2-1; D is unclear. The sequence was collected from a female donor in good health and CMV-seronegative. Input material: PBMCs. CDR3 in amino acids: CASSLASAVNEQFF. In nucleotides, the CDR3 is TGTGCCAGCAGCTTAGCGTCGGCGGTGAATGAGCAGTTCTTC.